These T cell receptor beta chains were read from a single sample in a study of T-cell memory formation after mild COVID-19. TCRdb independently ran MiXCR on the 5' RACE reads; one entry per CDR3 protein. The sample contains a few hundred thousand distinct CDR3 sequences, roughly 21% of which appear only once. Input material: PBMCs or a T cell subset sorted from them (not recorded which). These receptors originate from an adult woman who had mild COVID-19 (a few samples of this study predate the infection). Cell type and time point are not known. CDR3s include the opening cysteine and the closing phenylalanine or tryptophan. A D gene is named only where the DNA matches it firmly. For some rows the clone size is stated as once, few or many, or as a class when expanded; others skip it.

CDR3aa | CDR3nt | d_gene | abundance | j_gene | v_gene
CAWKRGSYNEQFF | TGTGCCTGGAAGAGGGGGTCCTACAATGAGCAGTTCTTC | - | few | TRBJ2-1 | TRBV30
CASSLGRAGNQPQHF | TGTGCCAGCAGCTTAGGCAGGGCGGGCAATCAGCCCCAGCATTTT | - | - | TRBJ1-5 | TRBV7-2
CASSQGLGDKQFF | TGTGCCAGCAGCCAAGGGCTGGGAGATAAGCAGTTCTTC | - | - | TRBJ2-1 | TRBV3-1
CASNRIQNLRGSNQPQHF | TGTGCCAGCAACCGCATCCAGAACCTCAGGGGTAGCAATCAGCCCCAGCATTTT | - | few | TRBJ1-5 | TRBV21-1
CASSVLAGELFF | TGTGCCAGCAGCGTCCTAGCCGGGGAGCTGTTTTTT | - | - | TRBJ2-2 | TRBV7-9
CASTPAQGLGGNTIYF | TGTGCCAGCACCCCAGCACAGGGCCTAGGAGGAAACACCATATATTTT | - | few | TRBJ1-3 | TRBV12-3/TRBV12-4
CASSETSGGPYYQFF | TGTGCCAGCAGCGAGACTAGCGGGGGGCCATATTATCAGTTCTTC | TRBD2 | few | TRBJ2-1 | TRBV3-1
CASSPLKSGGYNEQFF | TGTGCCAGCTCACCATTAAAGAGCGGGGGGTACAATGAGCAGTTCTTC | TRBD2 | many | TRBJ2-1 | TRBV18
CATSRQSSYNEQFF | TGTGCCACCAGTCGACAGAGCTCCTACAATGAGCAGTTCTTC | - | - | TRBJ2-1 | TRBV24-1
CASSAPGQGSHEQYF | TGTGCCAGCAGCGCCCCGGGACAGGGGTCCCACGAGCAGTACTTC | TRBD1 | - | TRBJ2-7 | TRBV9
CASSGQVGLGGYTF | TGTGCCAGCAGTGGACAGGTCGGACTGGGGGGCTACACCTTC | TRBD1 | - | TRBJ1-2 | TRBV12-3/TRBV12-4
CASSLTAGGRPEAFF | TGTGCCAGCAGCTTAACGGCGGGGGGGCGCCCCGAAGCTTTCTTT | - | - | TRBJ1-1 | TRBV11-3
CASRSQVSNEKLFF | TGTGCCAGCAGGTCACAGGTGTCTAATGAAAAACTGTTTTTT | - | - | TRBJ1-4 | TRBV12-3/TRBV12-4
CASWGQVKSYEQYF | TGTGCCAGCTGGGGGCAGGTAAAATCCTACGAGCAGTACTTC | - | - | TRBJ2-7 | TRBV18
CASSYRTGSLPGANVLTF | TGCGCCAGCAGCTACCGGACAGGATCGCTTCCTGGGGCCAACGTCCTGACTTTC | TRBD1 | few | TRBJ2-6 | TRBV5-1
CASSLIGAGGETEAFF | TGTGCCAGCAGCTTGATCGGGGCAGGGGGAGAAACTGAAGCTTTCTTT | TRBD1 | few | TRBJ1-1 | TRBV5-4
CASRGQGSDFGELFF | TGTGCCAGCCGGGGGCAGGGATCTGACTTCGGGGAGCTGTTTTTT | - | few | TRBJ2-2 | TRBV6-5
CASSPRERELFF | TGTGCCAGCTCACCGCGGGAAAGGGAGCTGTTTTTT | - | - | TRBJ2-2 | TRBV18
CASSQGKNLAASTDTQYF | TGCGCCAGCAGCCAAGGAAAAAACCTAGCCGCTAGCACAGATACGCAGTATTTT | - | many | TRBJ2-3 | TRBV4-3
CASSSEIAGASDTQYF | TGTGCCAGCAGCTCGGAAATAGCGGGGGCATCCGATACGCAGTATTTT | TRBD2 | - | TRBJ2-3 | TRBV7-2
CASSLSPGQYNEKLFF | TGTGCCAGCAGCTTGAGCCCGGGACAGTATAATGAAAAACTGTTTTTT | TRBD1 | - | TRBJ1-4 | TRBV7-9
CASSLGGNGNQPQHF | TGTGCCAGCAGTCTAGGGGGTAACGGCAATCAGCCCCAGCATTTT | - | - | TRBJ1-5 | TRBV7-6
CSVQTDTQYF | TGCAGCGTTCAGACAGATACGCAGTATTTT | - | few | TRBJ2-3 | TRBV29-1
CASSDSGGGRDTEAFF | TGTGCCAGCAGTGATTCAGGGGGCGGGAGGGACACTGAAGCTTTCTTT | TRBD1 | - | TRBJ1-1 | TRBV25-1
CASSFGGSNNQPQHF | TGTGCCAGCAGTTTTGGGGGTTCAAACAATCAGCCCCAGCATTTT | - | - | TRBJ1-5 | TRBV27
CASRPLGRSNQPQHF | TGTGCCAGCAGACCCCTAGGCCGTAGCAATCAGCCCCAGCATTTT | - | - | TRBJ1-5 | TRBV6-2/TRBV6-3
CASNTGTSWGETQYF | TGTGCCAGCAATACAGGGACTAGCTGGGGTGAGACCCAGTACTTC | TRBD2 | few | TRBJ2-5 | TRBV2
CASSYPVAGLTYNEQFF | TGTGCCAGCAGTTACCCGGTAGCGGGTCTAACCTACAATGAGCAGTTCTTC | TRBD2 | - | TRBJ2-1 | TRBV6-2/TRBV6-3
CATSDYPRGRRNEQFF | TGTGCCACCAGTGACTACCCTCGCGGCCGTCGCAATGAGCAGTTCTTC | - | few | TRBJ2-1 | TRBV24-1
CSVEGELAGGVVNEQFF | TGCAGCGTTGAGGGGGAACTAGCGGGAGGTGTAGTGAATGAGCAGTTCTTC | TRBD2 | - | TRBJ2-1 | TRBV29-1
CASGDREQAGELFF | TGTGCCAGCGGCGACAGGGAACAGGCCGGGGAGCTGTTTTTT | TRBD1 | few | TRBJ2-2 | TRBV7-8
CASSDREDGNYEQYF | TGTGCCAGCAGTGATAGGGAGGACGGAAACTACGAGCAGTACTTC | - | - | TRBJ2-7 | TRBV25-1
CASSVSTSGSGYNEQFF | TGTGCCAGCAGCGTATCTACCTCGGGTAGCGGCTACAATGAGCAGTTCTTC | - | - | TRBJ2-1 | TRBV9
CSAREGYTDTQYF | TGCAGTGCTAGAGAAGGTTACACAGATACGCAGTATTTT | - | - | TRBJ2-3 | TRBV20-1
CASSIGGGSTDTQYF | TGTGCCAGTAGTATAGGAGGGGGCAGCACAGATACGCAGTATTTT | TRBD1 | - | TRBJ2-3 | TRBV19
CASSLGSRRYNEQFF | TGTGCCAGCAGCTTAGGCAGTAGGCGCTACAATGAGCAGTTCTTC | - | few | TRBJ2-1 | TRBV7-9
CASSRRTSGGSSSYNEQFF | TGTGCCAGCAGCCGCAGGACTAGCGGGGGGTCGAGCTCCTACAATGAGCAGTTCTTC | TRBD2 | - | TRBJ2-1 | TRBV7-6
CASSEASHNYGYTF | TGTGCCAGCAGTGAAGCAAGTCATAACTATGGCTACACCTTC | - | few | TRBJ1-2 | TRBV2
CASSLTAGRGQTEAFF | TGTGCCAGCAGCTTAACGGCTGGCAGGGGGCAAACTGAAGCTTTCTTT | TRBD1 | - | TRBJ1-1 | TRBV7-9
CASSVGQSNQPQHF | TGTGCCAGCAGCGTAGGACAGAGTAATCAGCCCCAGCATTTT | - | few | TRBJ1-5 | TRBV9
CASSQERVRGSPLHF | TGTGCCAGCAGCCAAGAAAGAGTGAGGGGTTCACCCCTCCACTTT | - | - | TRBJ1-6 | TRBV3-1
CASSFLNWRAAGRIQYF | TGTGCCAGCAGCTTCTTAAACTGGAGAGCTGCTGGGAGAATTCAGTACTTC | - | few | TRBJ2-4 | TRBV5-6
CASSTDGGNQPQHF | TGTGCCAGCAGTACCGACGGGGGCAATCAGCCCCAGCATTTT | - | - | TRBJ1-5 | TRBV27
CASTPDRSTPQHF | TGTGCCAGCACTCCCGACAGGAGTACGCCCCAGCATTTT | - | - | TRBJ1-5 | TRBV12-3/TRBV12-4
CSVDGTDPYNEQFF | TGCAGCGTAGACGGGACTGATCCCTACAATGAGCAGTTCTTC | - | few | TRBJ2-1 | TRBV29-1
CVRSGGDTQYF | TGTGTCAGATCGGGAGGAGATACGCAGTATTTT | TRBD2 | - | TRBJ2-3 | TRBV2
CASSYQLVAGVQETQYF | TGTGCCAGCAGTTACCAGTTGGTAGCGGGAGTCCAAGAGACCCAGTACTTC | TRBD2 | - | TRBJ2-5 | TRBV6-5